This TCR beta chain was retrieved from a study of memory CD4+ T cells and cytomegalovirus serostatus. Study observations and caveats: Each of approximately 63 CMV-associated TCRbeta sequences occurred in one to five individuals. The CMV-associated TCR signature appears largely within the CD4+ memory repertoire.

Comments on this clone: Its antigen is as yet unknown.

Repertoires were generated with immunoSEQ multiplex PCR, while TCRdb's copy carries only in-frame clones and drops some. The sample lists tens of thousands of clones, 75% to 80% occurring once. CDR1 is SGHNT and CDR2 is YYREEE in the germline V gene (reference sequence). This CDR3 region has 15 residues. Deletions cut 0 bases from V and 5 bases from J, with 14 bases between. The sort gate was single viable CD3+CD4+CD8-CD45RO+ cells for memory CD4+ T cells. Serostatus was set by detecting CMV pp150, pp28, p38, p52 IgG. This chain connects TRBV5-4 to TRBJ2-5, with D unresolved. This sequence originates from an adult in good health and CMV-seropositive. Sequencing used memory CD4+ T cells from blood. CDR3 amino acids: CASSLEWEGSETQYF. The CDR3 nucleotides read TGTGCCAGCAGCTTGGAGTGGGAAGGGTCGGAGACCCAGTACTTC.